Given below is one TCR beta chain in context. Antigen unknown. These data belong to a study of T cell responses to AZD1222 COVID-19 vaccine. Germline assignment: CDR1 SGHAT and CDR2 FQNNGV. V was cut by 8 bases and J by 6 bases, with 11 bases left in between. CDR3 length equals 11 residues. Study-wide points: It was only a handful of AZD1222 recipients who were seropositive at baseline.

The table came from immunoSEQ multiplex PCR; TCRdb's copy has only in-frame clones and leaves some out. The table records about 69,000 clones, roughly 80% of them present only once. The TCR originated in an adult who received the AZD1222 COVID-19 vaccine. The sequencing here drew on peripheral blood, taken 28 days after the second AZD1222 dose. V and J are TRBV11-2 and TRBJ2-7; weak D call: TRBD2 (5 bases). The CDR3 DNA reads as TGTGCCAGCCGAGGAAGCGGCGAGCAGTACTTC. Its translation is CASRGSGEQYF.